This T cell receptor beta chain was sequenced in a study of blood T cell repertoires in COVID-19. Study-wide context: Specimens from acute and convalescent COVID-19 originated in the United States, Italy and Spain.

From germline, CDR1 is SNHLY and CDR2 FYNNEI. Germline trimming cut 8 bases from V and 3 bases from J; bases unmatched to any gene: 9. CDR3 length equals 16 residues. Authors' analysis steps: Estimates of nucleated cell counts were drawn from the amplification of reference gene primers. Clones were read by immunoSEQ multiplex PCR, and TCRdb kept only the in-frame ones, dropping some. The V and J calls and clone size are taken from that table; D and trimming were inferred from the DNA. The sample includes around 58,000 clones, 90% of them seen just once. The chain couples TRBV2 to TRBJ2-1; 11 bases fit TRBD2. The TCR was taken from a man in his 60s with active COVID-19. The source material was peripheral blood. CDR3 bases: TGTGCCAGCCGAAGGTTAGCGGGAGGGGTCTACAATGAGCAGTTCTTC. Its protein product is CASRRLAGGVYNEQFF.